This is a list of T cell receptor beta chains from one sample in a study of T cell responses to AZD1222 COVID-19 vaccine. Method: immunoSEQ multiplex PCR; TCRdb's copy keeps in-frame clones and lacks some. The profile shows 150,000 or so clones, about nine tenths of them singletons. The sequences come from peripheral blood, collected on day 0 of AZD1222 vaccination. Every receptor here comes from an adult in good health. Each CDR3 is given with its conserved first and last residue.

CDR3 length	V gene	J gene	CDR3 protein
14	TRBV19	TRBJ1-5	CASSTPRMGQPQHF
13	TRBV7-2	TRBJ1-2	CASSFKGSYGYTF
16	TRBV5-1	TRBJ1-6	CASSAQGQQNNSPLHF
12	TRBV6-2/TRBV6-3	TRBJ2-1	CASSRSYNEQFF
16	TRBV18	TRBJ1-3	CASSPVGQGARNTIYF
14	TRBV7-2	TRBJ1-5	CASSLGPGKQPQHF
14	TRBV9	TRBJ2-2	CASSGGGRNGELFF
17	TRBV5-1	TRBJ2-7	CASSLNGLAGSLAEQYF
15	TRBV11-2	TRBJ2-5	CASRLAALSQETQYF
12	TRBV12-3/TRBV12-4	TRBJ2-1	CASRRGDIEQFF
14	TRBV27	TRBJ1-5	CASSFSGGNQPQHF
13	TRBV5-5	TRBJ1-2	CASSLIGEGGYTF
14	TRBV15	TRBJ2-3	CATSRRGSTDTQYF
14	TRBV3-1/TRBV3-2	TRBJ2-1	CASSPLRGGNEQFF
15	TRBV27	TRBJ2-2	CGGGGGGANTGELFF
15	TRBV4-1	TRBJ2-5	CASSQYTGTKETQYF
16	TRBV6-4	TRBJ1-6	CASRDTGGGDNSPLHF
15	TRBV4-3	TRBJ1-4	CASSQDRTGYEKLFF
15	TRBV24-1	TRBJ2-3	CATSESHGATDTQYF
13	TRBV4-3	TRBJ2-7	CASSQLSSYEQYF
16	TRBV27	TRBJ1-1	CASSRLGGRSNTEAFF
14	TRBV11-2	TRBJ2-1	CASSPPGRSGEQFF
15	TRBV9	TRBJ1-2	CASSAQGQVGYGYTF
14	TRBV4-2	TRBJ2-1	CASSQRRTYYEQFF
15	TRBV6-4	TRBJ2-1	CASSDDGTSGNEQFF
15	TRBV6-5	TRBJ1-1	CASIHRGGGNTEAFF
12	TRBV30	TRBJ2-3	CAWSFAGDTQYF
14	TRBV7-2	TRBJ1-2	CASSLRPPRYGYTF
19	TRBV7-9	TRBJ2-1	CASSAFQGGRAESYNEQFF
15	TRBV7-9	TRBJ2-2	CASSRDIGRTGELFF
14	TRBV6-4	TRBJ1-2	CASSDSAEQGPYTF
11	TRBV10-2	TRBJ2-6	CASSPANVLTF
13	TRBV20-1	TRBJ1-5	CSASTGGFQPQHF
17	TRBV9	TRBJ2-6	CASSAGTGGSGANVLTF
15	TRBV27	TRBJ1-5	CASSPQEYSNQPQHF
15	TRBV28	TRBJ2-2	CASRSGGTNTGELFF
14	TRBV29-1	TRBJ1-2	CSVGLVGGIYGYTF